This T cell receptor (beta chain) was captured by sequencing in a study of blood T cell repertoires in COVID-19. Looking at the study overall: Some COVID-19 samples were acute and others convalescent; all came from the United States, Italy and Spain.

In the authors' workflow: Reference gene primer amplification gave nucleated cell count estimates. Clones were read by immunoSEQ multiplex PCR, and TCRdb kept only the in-frame ones, dropping some. V and J calls and clone size are given by that table; D and trimming were obtained from the DNA. The repertoire consists of 230,000 or so clones, with around four fifths occurring once and the leading ten covering 8.5% to 10%. The CDR3 has 15 residues. Deletions cut 3 bases from V and 2 bases from J, with 10 bases between. Germline loops: CDR1 KGHDR, CDR2 SFDVKD. V gene TRBV24-1 combines with J gene TRBJ2-1; D possibly corresponds to TRBD1 (6 bases). The sequenced sample consisted of peripheral blood. This receptor was identified in a middle-aged man with active or convalescent COVID-19. The CDR3 DNA reads TGTGCCACCAGTGATACAGGGTACCCCTACAATGAGCAGTTCTTC. Translating gives CATSDTGYPYNEQFF.